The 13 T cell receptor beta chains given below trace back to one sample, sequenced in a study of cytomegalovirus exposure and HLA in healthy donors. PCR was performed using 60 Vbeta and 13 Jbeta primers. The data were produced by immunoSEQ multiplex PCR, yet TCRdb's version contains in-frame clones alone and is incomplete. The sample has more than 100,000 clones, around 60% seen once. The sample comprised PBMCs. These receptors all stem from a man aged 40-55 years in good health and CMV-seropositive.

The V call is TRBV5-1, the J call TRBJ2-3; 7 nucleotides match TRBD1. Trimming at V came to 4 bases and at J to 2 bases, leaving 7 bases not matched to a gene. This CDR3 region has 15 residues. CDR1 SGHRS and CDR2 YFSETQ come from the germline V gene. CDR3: CASSGAGGITDTQYF. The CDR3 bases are TGCGCCAGCAGCGGGGCAGGGGGAATCACAGATACGCAGTATTTT. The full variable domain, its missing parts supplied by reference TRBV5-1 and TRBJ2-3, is KAGVTQTPRYLIKTRGQQVTLSCSPISGHRSVSWYQQTPGQGLQFLFEYFSETQRNKGNFPGRFSGRQFSNSRSEMNVSTLELGDSALYLCASSGAGGITDTQYFGPGTRLTVL.

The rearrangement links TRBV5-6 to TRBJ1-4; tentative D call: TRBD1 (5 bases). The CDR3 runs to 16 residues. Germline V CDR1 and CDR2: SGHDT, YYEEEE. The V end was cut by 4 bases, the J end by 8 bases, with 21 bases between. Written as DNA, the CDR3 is TGTGCCAGCAGCCAGGCCTCCGGGGGTAGGGGCGAAAAACTGTTTTTT. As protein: CASSQASGGRGEKLFF.

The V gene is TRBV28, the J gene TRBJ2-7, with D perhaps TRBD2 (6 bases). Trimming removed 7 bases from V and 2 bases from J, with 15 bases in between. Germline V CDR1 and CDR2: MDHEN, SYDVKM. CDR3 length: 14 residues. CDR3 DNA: TGTGCCAGCACCCGAGGAGGGGAGACCTACGAGCAGTACTTC. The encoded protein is CASTRGGETYEQYF.

Here the CDR3 reads CASKGDIATYEQYF. In nucleotides, the CDR3 is TGCGCCAGCAAGGGGGACATTGCCACCTACGAGCAGTACTTC. The chain recombines TRBV5-1 with TRBJ2-7; D is perhaps TRBD1 (6 bases). The V and J ends lost 6 bases and 2 bases respectively, with 15 bases between them. The germline gives CDR1 SGHRS, CDR2 YFSETQ. The CDR3 is made up of 14 amino acids.

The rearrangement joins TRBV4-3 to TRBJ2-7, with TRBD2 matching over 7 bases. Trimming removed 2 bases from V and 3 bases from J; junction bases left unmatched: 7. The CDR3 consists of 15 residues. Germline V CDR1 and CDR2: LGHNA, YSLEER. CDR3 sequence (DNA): TGCGCCAGCAGCCAATCTCGGGGAGGGAACTACGAGCAGTACTTC. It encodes CASSQSRGGNYEQYF.

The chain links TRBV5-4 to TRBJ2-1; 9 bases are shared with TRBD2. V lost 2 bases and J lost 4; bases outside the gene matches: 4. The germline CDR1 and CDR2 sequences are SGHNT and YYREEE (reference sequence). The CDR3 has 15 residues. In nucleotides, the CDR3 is TGTGCCAGCAGCTTAAGCGGGGGGACTTACAATGAGCAGTTCTTC. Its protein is CASSLSGGTYNEQFF. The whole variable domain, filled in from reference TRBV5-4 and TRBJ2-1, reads ETGVTQSPTHLIKTRGQQVTLRCSSQSGHNTVSWYQQALGQGPQFIFQYYREEENGRGNFPPRFSGLQFPNYSSELNVNALELDDSALYLCASSLSGGTYNEQFFGPGTRLTVL.

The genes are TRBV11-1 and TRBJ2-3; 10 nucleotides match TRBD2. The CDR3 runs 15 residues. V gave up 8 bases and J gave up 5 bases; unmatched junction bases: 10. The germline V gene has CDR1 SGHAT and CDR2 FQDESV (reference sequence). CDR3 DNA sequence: TGTGCCAGCGGAAGGACTAGCGGCGGGGAAGATACGCAGTATTTT. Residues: CASGRTSGGEDTQYF. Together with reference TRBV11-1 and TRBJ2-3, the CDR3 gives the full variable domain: EAEVAQSPRYKITEKSQAVAFWCDPISGHATLYWYRQILGQGPELLVQFQDESVVDDSQLPKDRFSAERLKGVDSTLKIQPAELGDSAMYLCASGRTSGGEDTQYFGPGTRLTVL.

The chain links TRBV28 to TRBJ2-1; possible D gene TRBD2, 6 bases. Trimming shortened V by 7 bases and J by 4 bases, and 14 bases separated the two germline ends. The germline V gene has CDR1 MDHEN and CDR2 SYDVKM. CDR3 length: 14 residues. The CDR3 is CASIQEGGYNEQFF. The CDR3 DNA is TGTGCCAGCATTCAGGAGGGCGGGTACAATGAGCAGTTCTTC. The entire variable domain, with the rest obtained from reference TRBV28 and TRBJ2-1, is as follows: DVKVTQSSRYLVKRTGEKVFLECVQDMDHENMFWYRQDPGLGLRLIYFSYDVKMKEKGDIPEGYSVSREKKERFSLILESASTNQTSMYLCASIQEGGYNEQFFGPGTRLTVL.

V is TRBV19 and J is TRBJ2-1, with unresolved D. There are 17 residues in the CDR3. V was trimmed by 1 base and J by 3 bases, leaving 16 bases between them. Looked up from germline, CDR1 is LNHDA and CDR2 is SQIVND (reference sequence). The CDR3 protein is CASSIASPRYGYNEQFF. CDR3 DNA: TGTGCCAGTAGTATAGCCAGTCCCAGGTACGGCTACAATGAGCAGTTCTTC. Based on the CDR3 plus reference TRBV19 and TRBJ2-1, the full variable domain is DGGITQSPKYLFRKEGQNVTLSCEQNLNHDAMYWYRQDPGQGLRLIYYSQIVNDFQKGDIAEGYSVSREKKESFPLTVTSAQKNPTAFYLCASSIASPRYGYNEQFFGPGTRLTVL.

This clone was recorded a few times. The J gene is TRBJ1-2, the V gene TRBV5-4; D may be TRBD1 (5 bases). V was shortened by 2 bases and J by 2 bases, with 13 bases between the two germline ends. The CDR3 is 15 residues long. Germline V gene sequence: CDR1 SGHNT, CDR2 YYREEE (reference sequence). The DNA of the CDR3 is TGTGCCAGCAGCTTTGACAGAGATTACAACTATGGCTACACCTTC. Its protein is CASSFDRDYNYGYTF.

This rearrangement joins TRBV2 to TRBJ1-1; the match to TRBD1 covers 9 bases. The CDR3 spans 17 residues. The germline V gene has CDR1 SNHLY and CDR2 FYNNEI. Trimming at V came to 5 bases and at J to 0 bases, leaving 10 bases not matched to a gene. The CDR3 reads CASSPWDRDLMNTEAFF. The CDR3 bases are TGTGCCAGCAGTCCGTGGGACAGGGACCTGATGAACACTGAAGCTTTCTTT.

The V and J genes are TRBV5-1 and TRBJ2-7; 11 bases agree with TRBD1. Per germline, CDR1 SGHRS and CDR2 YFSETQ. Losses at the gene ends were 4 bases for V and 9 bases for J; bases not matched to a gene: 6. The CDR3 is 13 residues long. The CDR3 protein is CASSPGTGGSQYF. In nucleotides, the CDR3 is TGCGCCAGCAGCCCCGGGACAGGGGGTTCGCAGTACTTC.

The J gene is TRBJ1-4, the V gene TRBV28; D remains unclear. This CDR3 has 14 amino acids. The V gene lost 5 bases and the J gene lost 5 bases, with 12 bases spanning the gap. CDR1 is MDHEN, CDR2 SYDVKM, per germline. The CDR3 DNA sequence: TGTGCCAGCAGTGCTCCGTGGCCCAATGAAAAACTGTTTTTT. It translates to CASSAPWPNEKLFF.